This T cell receptor (beta chain) was retrieved from a study of vaccination effects on CD4 cells after COVID-19. Study-level background: Either the mRNA-1273 or the BNT162b2 vaccine was given to participants as two doses. Whole-study findings and limits: The study had few convalescent patients and no early post-infection timepoints.

Repertoires were generated with immunoSEQ multiplex PCR, while TCRdb's copy carries only in-frame clones and drops some. The repertoire holds 50,000 or so clones, with just under 80% as singletons. A note on this clone: Its antigen is unknown.

V was trimmed by 5 bases and J by 1 base, leaving 8 bases between them. The CDR3 loop spans 13 amino acids. Antigen-specific CD4+ T cells were expanded with viral peptide pools in the ViraFEST assay before sequencing. Around day 10 of culture, CD4+ T cells were separated out. Nucleocapsid antibody tests were negative, and the vaccine recipients had no prior SARS-CoV-2 infection. PBMC were cultured at about 1.9 million per well with approximately 9 IU/ml IL-2 and 10 ug/ml peptides. On day 3 and again on day 7, half the medium was replaced with IL-2 medium. The sequenced sample was CD4+ T cells from PBMCs cultured with HCoV-OC43 spike peptides, obtained before COVID-19 vaccination. Subset: HCoV-OC43 spike overlapping peptide pool stimulation. The rearrangement links TRBV12-3 or TRBV12-4 to TRBJ1-1; possibly TRBD1 for D (5 bases). The TCR sequence derives from a human donor who received a COVID-19 vaccine. The CDR3 nucleotides are TGTGCCAGCAGTGACAGAAGGAACACTGAAGCTTTCTTT. Protein: CASSDRRNTEAFF.